The present T cell receptor beta chain was sequenced within a study of T cell repertoires in cytomegalovirus infection. Background on the study: Recently identified HLA-C-restricted CMV epitopes were among the peptides used. Both a matching HLA type and CMV infection were indicated by public TCR beta signatures.

Germline lookup yields CDR1 SGHRS and CDR2 YFSETQ. V lost 4 bases and J lost 4; bases outside the gene matches: 7. This CDR3 has 15 amino acids. General observations from the study: HLA-C-restricted CMV-specific TCR beta clonotypes prevailed in the ex vivo response. Accumulated public TCR beta family frequency recognized individuals carrying CMV together with the relevant HLA.

TCRdb used MiXCR to reprocess the reads, holding one entry per CDR3 protein. Seen here are some 110,000 distinct CDR3 sequences, more than 25% observed once, and the top ten hold around three fifths. Details on this clonotype: Its antigen is as yet unknown.

This clonotype was sampled from a human donor in good health (CMV status not recorded). Some clones in this sample may be carry-over from other donors' samples. The material was CD8+ T cells from cultured PBMCs, obtained from culture after CMV antigen stimulation. The chain recombines TRBV5-1 with TRBJ2-7; 11 bases are a match to TRBD1. Here the CDR3 reads CASSGGQGALYEQYF. The CDR3 coding sequence is TGCGCCAGCAGCGGAGGACAGGGGGCTCTGTACGAGCAGTACTTC.